This paragraph covers one T cell receptor (beta chain) sequence. Study processing details: Estimates of nucleated cell counts were drawn from the amplification of reference gene primers. The data were produced by immunoSEQ multiplex PCR, yet TCRdb's version contains in-frame clones alone and is incomplete. D and trimming come from the DNA, and the V and J calls and clone size come from that table. This table holds some 100,000 clones, about 86% found once. Trimming removed 6 bases at V and 4 bases at J, with 18 bases between. The CDR3 length is 15 residues. CDR1 MNHEY and CDR2 SVGEGT come from the germline V gene. The data stem from a study of blood T cell repertoires in COVID-19. Across the whole study: The United States, Italy and Spain provided the acute and convalescent COVID-19 samples.

The material sequenced was peripheral blood. The V call is TRBV6-2 or TRBV6-3, the J call TRBJ1-2; D is perhaps TRBD1 (5 bases). This receptor was identified in a man between 45 and 60 years old with COVID-19, enrolled during active disease. This CDR3 is CASSSTVPPFYGYTF. The CDR3 region has the DNA TGTGCCAGCAGCTCGACAGTACCACCTTTCTATGGCTACACCTTC.